This T cell receptor (beta chain) appears in the sequencing data of a study of blood T cell repertoires in COVID-19. Overall study: The United States, Italy and Spain supplied acute and convalescent COVID-19 samples. In each case, the material was cDNA or gDNA derived from T cells, B-cell-depleted T cells, or PBMCs.

This CDR3 contains 14 residues. Deletions cut 6 bases from V and 0 bases from J, with 10 bases between. Germline V lookup: CDR1 MNHEY, CDR2 SVGAGI. In the original processing: For nucleated cells, counts were estimated from reference gene primer amplification. The table came from immunoSEQ multiplex PCR; TCRdb's copy has only in-frame clones and leaves some out. V and J calls and clone size are copied from that table; D and trimming were computed from the DNA. The sample yields approximately 60,000 clones, around 84% seen once. Sequencing was done on a sample of peripheral blood. The receptor comes from a man aged 50-59 years with active COVID-19. The J gene is TRBJ2-3, the V gene TRBV6-5; the D is unclear. The CDR3 DNA reads TGTGCCAGCAGGCGCACCTTGAGCACAGATACGCAGTATTTT. The encoded protein is CASRRTLSTDTQYF.